These 5 T cell receptor beta chains share one sample of origin, sequenced in a study of T cell repertoires in aging, cancer and after chemotherapy. Multiplex touch-down PCR with TRB-A/B primers amplified rearranged V-D-J TRB sequences. TCRdb processed the multiplex PCR reads anew with MiXCR; each CDR3 protein has one entry. This sample has around 6,100 distinct CDR3 sequences, with about 29% found just once. Peripheral blood genomic DNA, not sorted cells or RNA, was the template. The sample comprised blood. Receptor source: a human donor with a blood cancer. The donor label of this sample is uncertain.

The chain links TRBV14 to TRBJ2-2; the match to TRBD2 covers 11 bases. CDR3 length: 16 residues. After removal of 4 bases from V and 7 bases from J, the junction contained 8 bases not matched to a gene. CDR1 is SGHDN, CDR2 FVKESK, per germline. This CDR3 reads CASSPGTSGFIGELFF. The CDR3 nucleotides read TGTGCCAGCAGCCCGGGGACTAGCGGATTCATCGGGGAGCTGTTTTTT.

Many counts were recorded for this clonotype. The chain is built from TRBV19 and TRBJ1-2; D gene unclear. Trimming took 3 bases from V and 4 from J, leaving 6 bases between them. Germline V CDR1 and CDR2: LNHDA, SQIVND (reference sequence). The CDR3 contains 12 residues. CDR3 region: CASSMALYGYTF. CDR3 sequence (DNA): TGTGCCAGTAGTATGGCTCTCTATGGCTACACCTTC.

J is TRBJ1-5 and V is TRBV15, with D uncertain. V was cut by 0 bases and J by 9 bases, with 15 bases left in between. From germline, CDR1 is LNHNV and CDR2 YYDKDF (reference sequence). The CDR3 is made up of 15 amino acids. Here the CDR3 DNA reads TGTGCCACCAGCAGAGATATGGGCGCAGCAAGGCCCCAGCATTTT. Protein product: CATSRDMGAARPQHF.

This clonotype occurred a few times. The V and J genes are TRBV7-9 and TRBJ1-3, with D maybe TRBD1 (6 bases). CDR1 is SEHNR, CDR2 FQNEAQ, per germline (reference sequence). The CDR3 is 15 residues long. Deletions cut 7 bases from V and 8 bases from J, with 21 bases between. The DNA for the CDR3 is TGTGCCAGCAAGACCACAGGGAAGGGGCCTGACACCATATATTTT. Encoded protein: CASKTTGKGPDTIYF. The entire variable domain, with the rest obtained from reference TRBV7-9 and TRBJ1-3, is as follows: DTGVSQNPRHKITKRGQNVTFRCDPISEHNRLYWYRQTLGQGPEFLTYFQNEAQLEKSRLLSDRFSAERPKGSFSTLEIQRTEQGDSAMYLCASKTTGKGPDTIYFGEGSWLTVV.

This clonotype was observed a handful of times. Here the CDR3 reads CASSFWGSSEWYF. The CDR3 DNA reads as TGTGCCAGCAGTTTCTGGGGGTCCAGCGAGTGGTATTTT. The V gene is TRBV6-6, the J gene TRBJ2-3, with D tentatively TRBD1 or TRBD2 (5 bases each). The CDR3 has 13 residues. The V gene's germline CDR1 is MNHNY and CDR2 SVGAGI (reference sequence). V lost 4 bases and J 14 bases, leaving 19 bases between the germline ends.